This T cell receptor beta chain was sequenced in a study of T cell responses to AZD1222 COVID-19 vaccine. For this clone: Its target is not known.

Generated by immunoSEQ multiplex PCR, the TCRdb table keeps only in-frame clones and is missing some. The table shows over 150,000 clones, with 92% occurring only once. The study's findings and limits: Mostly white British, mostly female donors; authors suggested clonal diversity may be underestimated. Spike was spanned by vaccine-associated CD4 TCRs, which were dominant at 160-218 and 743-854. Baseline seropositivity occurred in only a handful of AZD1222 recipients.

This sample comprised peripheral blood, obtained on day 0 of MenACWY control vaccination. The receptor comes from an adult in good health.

The CDR3 coding sequence is TGCAGCGTTGGTGGACTTGGGATGGGCGTGGGTGGGGCCAACGTCCTGACTTTC. As protein: CSVGGLGMGVGGANVLTF. The chain joins TRBV29-1 to TRBJ2-6; weak D call: TRBD2 (5 bases). This CDR3 region has 18 residues. Trimming shortened V by 4 bases and J by 3 bases, and 22 bases separated the two germline ends. Germline V gives CDR1 SQVTM, CDR2 ANQGSEA.